The 17 T cell receptor beta chains below all came from one sample that was sequenced in a study of cytomegalovirus exposure and HLA in healthy donors. Use of 60 Vbeta and 13 Jbeta primers characterized the PCR. Measured with immunoSEQ multiplex PCR; TCRdb has only the in-frame clones, and not every one. The table lists 180,000 or so clones, roughly 80% of them singletons. Sequencing was carried out using PBMCs. The source is a female donor in good health and CMV-seronegative.

This clone was seen a single time. The genes are TRBV11-3 and TRBJ2-1; the D gene is possibly TRBD1 (6 bases). CDR1 SGHNT and CDR2 YENEEA come from the germline V gene. V lost 0 bases and J lost 6, with 12 bases in between. This CDR3 is 15 amino acids long. Here the CDR3 DNA reads TGTGCCAGCAGCTTAGACTCAGGGGCGTTCAATGAGCAGTTCTTC. This gives the protein CASSLDSGAFNEQFF.

The chain's CDR3 is CASSPRGHSYNEQFF. The CDR3, as DNA: TGTGCCAGCAGCCCCAGGGGCCACTCCTACAATGAGCAGTTCTTC. The V call is TRBV11-3, the J call TRBJ2-1; weak D call: TRBD1 (6 bases). Germline V lookup: CDR1 SGHNT, CDR2 YENEEA. The CDR3 covers 15 residues. V dropped 5 bases and J dropped 0 bases, with 11 bases sitting between them.

The chain carries TRBV9 and TRBJ2-6; D uncertain. Germline values: CDR1 SGDLS, CDR2 YYNGEE. The CDR3 runs 13 residues. V shed 2 bases and J shed 3 bases, with 3 bases lying between them. The CDR3 DNA sequence: TGTGCCAGCAGCGTTAGTGGGGCCAACGTCCTGACTTTC. As protein: CASSVSGANVLTF.

The CDR3: CASSLAGGPDYEQYF. For the CDR3, the DNA is TGCGCCAGCAGCTTAGCGGGGGGGCCTGACTACGAGCAGTACTTC. The chain employs TRBV5-1 and TRBJ2-7; 10 positions agree with TRBD2. The CDR3 is made up of 15 amino acids. The J segment lost 3 bases and the V segment lost 2 bases, leaving 5 bases of the junction unmatched. Per germline, CDR1 SGHRS and CDR2 YFSETQ.

V and J are TRBV10-2 and TRBJ2-2; no reliable D call. The CDR3 length is 20 residues. The germline CDR1 and CDR2 sequences are WSHSY and SAAADI. Trimming cost V 0 bases and J 2 bases, with 22 bases left between them. CDR3 sequence reads: CASSESVIWAATDNTGELFF. The CDR3 nucleotides are TGCGCCAGCAGTGAGTCGGTCATCTGGGCAGCAACTGATAACACCGGGGAGCTGTTTTTT.

The rearrangement joins TRBV2 to TRBJ1-2, with TRBD1 identical over 7 bases. The CDR3 sequence is 14 residues long. V gave up 4 bases and J gave up 6 bases; unmatched junction bases: 8. Germline V gives CDR1 SNHLY, CDR2 FYNNEI. The CDR3: CASSVDRAYDGYTF. The CDR3 nucleotides are TGTGCCAGCAGTGTTGACAGGGCCTACGATGGCTACACCTTC.

The CDR3 protein is CAIKRGTGGTDTQYF. The CDR3 region has the DNA TGTGCCATCAAACGCGGGACAGGGGGCACAGATACGCAGTATTTT. The chain employs TRBV10-3 and TRBJ2-3; 10 nucleotides align to TRBD1. The CDR3 covers 15 residues. The germline V gene encodes CDR1 ENHRY and CDR2 SYGVKD. The J segment lost 1 base and the V segment lost 7 bases, leaving 5 bases of the junction unmatched.

The chain uses TRBV7-9 and TRBJ1-3; TRBD1 matches 9 bases. The CDR3 covers 15 residues. Germline loops: CDR1 SEHNR, CDR2 FQNEAQ (reference sequence). V lost 4 bases, J lost 3 bases, and 4 bases stayed unmatched. CDR3 residues: CASSSGQGFGNTIYF. In nucleotides, the CDR3 is TGTGCCAGCAGCTCGGGACAGGGTTTTGGAAACACCATATATTTT.

The V and J genes are TRBV7-2 and TRBJ1-5; D may be TRBD1 (6 bases). Germline V gene sequence: CDR1 SGHTA, CDR2 FQGNSA. The CDR3 has 16 amino acids. The V gene lost 5 bases and the J gene lost 7 bases, with 21 bases spanning the gap. CDR3 bases: TGTGCCAGCAGCACGCATCCGGGGGGCTCTGGGCAGCCCCAGCATTTT. Its translation: CASSTHPGGSGQPQHF.

The rearrangement uses TRBV28 and TRBJ2-7; D possibly corresponds to TRBD2 (7 bases). CDR1 and CDR2 from the germline V gene are MDHEN and SYDVKM. V dropped 8 bases and J dropped 5 bases, with 25 bases sitting between them. The CDR3 consists of 16 residues. The CDR3 bases are TGTGCCAGCTTGGGGGGGGCGTTAGGGGGGTTTAACGAGCAGTACTTC. Its protein product is CASLGGALGGFNEQYF. Together with reference TRBV28 and TRBJ2-7, the CDR3 gives the full variable domain: DVKVTQSSRYLVKRTGEKVFLECVQDMDHENMFWYRQDPGLGLRLIYFSYDVKMKEKGDIPEGYSVSREKKERFSLILESASTNQTSMYLCASLGGALGGFNEQYFGPGTRLTVT.

Here the CDR3 reads CASSLLDNEQFF. The DNA of the CDR3 is TGTGCCAGCAGCTTACTTGACAATGAGCAGTTCTTC. V and J are TRBV7-2 and TRBJ2-1; D not resolved. Trimming shortened V by 2 bases and J by 5 bases, and 4 bases separated the two germline ends. The CDR3 has 12 amino acids. Germline CDR1 is SGHTA and CDR2 is FQGNSA.

The CDR3 here is CASSYSAGVSGYTF. Here the CDR3 DNA reads TGTGCCAGCAGTTACTCTGCGGGGGTGAGTGGCTACACCTTC. The gene calls are TRBV6-6 and TRBJ1-2, with D possibly being TRBD1 (5 bases). With 0 bases removed from V and 7 bases from J, the gap between germline ends came to 12 bases. Germline V CDR1 and CDR2: MNHNY, SVGAGI (reference sequence). The CDR3 consists of 14 residues.

The chain uses TRBV7-2 and TRBJ2-7; 8 nucleotides match TRBD1. This CDR3 contains 13 residues. V was clipped by 4 bases and J by 2 bases; unmatched bases: 1. CDR1 is SGHTA and CDR2 is FQGNSA in the germline V gene. The DNA for the CDR3 is TGTGCCAGCAGCTGGGACAGGCCCTACGAGCAGTACTTC. It translates to CASSWDRPYEQYF.

CDR3 nucleotides: TGTGCCTGGCTCTGGGCTTCCTATGGCTACACCTTC. It yields the protein CAWLWASYGYTF. V is TRBV30 and J is TRBJ1-2, with D unclear. CDR1 and CDR2 from the germline V gene are GTSNPN and SVGIG (reference sequence). This CDR3 has 12 amino acids. V was trimmed by 5 bases and J by 4 bases, leaving 11 bases between them. Combining the CDR3 with reference TRBV30 and TRBJ1-2 gives the whole variable domain SQTIHQWPATLVQPVGSPLSLECTVEGTSNPNLYWYRQAAGRGLQLLFYSVGIGQISSEVPQNLSASRPQDRQFILSSKKLLLSDSGFYLCAWLWASYGYTFGSGTRLTVV.

This clone has only a few counts. The same CDR3 is also encoded by other DNA sequences in this sample. The rearrangement joins TRBV11-3 to TRBJ1-1; D is perhaps TRBD1 (6 bases). The CDR3 contains 16 residues. V was pared by 2 bases and J by 3 bases, with 16 bases between. Germline V lookup: CDR1 SGHNT, CDR2 YENEEA. The CDR3 spells CASSLTGWVSDTEAFF. CDR3 in DNA: TGTGCCAGCAGCTTAACAGGGTGGGTCTCTGACACTGAAGCTTTCTTT.

The chain employs TRBV19 and TRBJ2-7; D might be TRBD1 (5 bases). V dropped 2 bases and J dropped 3 bases, with 20 bases sitting between them. The CDR3 has 17 residues. Germline V gene lookup returns CDR1 LNHDA and CDR2 SQIVND (reference sequence). CDR3: CASSISFPPSGNYEQYF. The CDR3 bases are TGTGCCAGTAGTATATCCTTCCCCCCCTCAGGGAACTACGAGCAGTACTTC.

This clone came up a few times. The chain couples TRBV6-6 to TRBJ1-4, with unresolved D. Trimming took 3 bases from V and 3 from J, leaving 8 bases between them. Germline V gives CDR1 MNHNY, CDR2 SVGAGI (reference sequence). The CDR3 is 14 amino acids. The CDR3 reads CASSYPGSNEKLFF. The CDR3 DNA sequence: TGTGCCAGCAGTTATCCGGGATCTAATGAAAAACTGTTTTTT.